This paragraph reports one TCR beta chain. Clones were read by immunoSEQ multiplex PCR, and TCRdb kept only the in-frame ones, dropping some. In the table there are fewer than 45,000 clones, around 93% of which are singletons. This sample was taken from a study of T cell changes during pregnancy in multiple sclerosis. Germline CDR1 is MNHEY and CDR2 is SVGAGI. Trimming left V 7 bases short and J 0 bases short, with 14 bases between. The CDR3 covers 15 residues. The clonotype was recovered from a female donor with multiple sclerosis, enrolled in a pregnancy study. This sequence joins TRBV6-5 and TRBJ2-3, with a tentative D call TRBD2 (6 bases). Sequenced material: CD8+ T cells from peripheral blood mononuclear cells, taken in the third trimester of pregnancy. In DNA, the CDR3 is TGTGCCAGCAAGGAGGCGGGGACTAGCACAGATACGCAGTATTTT. Its translation is CASKEAGTSTDTQYF.